The next 20 T cell receptor beta chains were all read from a single sample in a study of vaccination effects on CD4 cells after COVID-19. Using immunoSEQ multiplex PCR, the repertoire was profiled, and TCRdb retains in-frame clones only, with some absent. The table includes roughly 41,000 clones, 60% to 80% detected once. No cognate antigen is known for these TCRs. Before sequencing took place, the ViraFEST assay used viral peptide pools to expand antigen-specific CD4+ T cells. Isolation of CD4+ T cells took place after nine to ten days of culture. Nucleocapsid antibody tests were negative, and the vaccine recipients had no prior SARS-CoV-2 infection. The sample here was CD4+ T cells from PBMCs cultured with HCoV-OC43 spike peptides, taken before COVID-19 vaccination. Described subset: HCoV-OC43 spike overlapping peptide pool stimulation. The receptors were sampled from a human donor who received a COVID-19 vaccine.

In this sample, this clone turned up a few times. The chain uses TRBV2 and TRBJ2-2; D might be TRBD1 or TRBD2, each matching 7 bases. V lost 7 bases and J lost 5, with 26 bases in between. The CDR3 spans 18 residues. Germline V gives CDR1 SNHLY, CDR2 FYNNEI. In nucleotides, the CDR3 is TGTGCCAGCACTCTTATAGGGGGCGGGGACGGGAGGACCGGGGAGCTGTTTTTT. Its translation is CASTLIGGGDGRTGELFF.

This sequence joins TRBV15 and TRBJ2-7; TRBD1 agrees at 8 bases. The CDR3 length is 15 residues. Germline values: CDR1 LNHNV, CDR2 YYDKDF (reference sequence). Trimming at V came to 0 bases and at J to 3 bases, leaving 4 bases not matched to a gene. As DNA, the CDR3 is TGTGCCACCAGCAGAGATCTGGACAGGGTCTACGAGCAGTACTTC. It is translated as CATSRDLDRVYEQYF.

The chain couples TRBV11-3 to TRBJ2-2; 12 bases align to TRBD2. J gave up 3 bases and V 1 base, and 12 bases lay outside the gene matches. CDR3 length: 20 residues. Germline V CDR1 and CDR2: SGHNT, YENEEA. The CDR3 DNA follows: TGTGCCAGCAGCTTAGGTGTGCCTAGCGGGAGGGCCGGTCACACCGGGGAGCTGTTTTTT. Translated, it gives CASSLGVPSGRAGHTGELFF.

This clone was observed a few times. For the CDR3, the DNA is TGTGCCAGCAGCTTATTTAGAAGGGGCTACCAAGAGACCCAGTACTTC. Protein product: CASSLFRRGYQETQYF. The genes are TRBV5-6 and TRBJ2-5, with D perhaps TRBD1 (5 bases). The length of the CDR3 is 16 residues. Germline CDR1 and CDR2: SGHDT and YYEEEE. Between the trimmed V and J ends, which lost 2 bases and 0 bases, there was a span of 14 bases.

The V call is TRBV19, the J call TRBJ2-5; 8 bases are shared with TRBD1. The germline V gene encodes CDR1 LNHDA and CDR2 SQIVND (reference sequence). This CDR3 is built from 22 residues. V was pared by 7 bases and J by 1 base, with 29 bases of the junction left unmatched. CDR3 residues: CASTPAIKTGQVNFLAQETQYF. The CDR3 DNA follows: TGTGCCAGTACCCCCGCTATTAAAACGGGACAGGTTAACTTTCTCGCCCAAGAGACCCAGTACTTC.

The count of this clone is one. The chain couples TRBV9 to TRBJ2-2, with 7 bases fitting TRBD2. The V gene end was trimmed by 0 bases and the J gene end by 5 bases; junction bases not matched to a gene: 4. The CDR3 consists of 15 residues. CDR1 SGDLS and CDR2 YYNGEE come from the germline V gene. Written as DNA, the CDR3 is TGTGCCAGCAGCGTAGGCGGGAGAGGTACCGGGGAGCTGTTTTTT. Protein: CASSVGGRGTGELFF.

The rearrangement links TRBV5-8 to TRBJ1-1, with 7 bases identical to TRBD1. From germline, CDR1 is SGHTS and CDR2 YDEGEE. The junction had 9 bases not matched to a gene; V was cut back by 4 bases and J by 0 bases. This CDR3 spans 16 amino acids. The CDR3 sequence: CASSRQGTNMNTEAFF. CDR3 in DNA: TGTGCCAGCAGCAGACAGGGAACCAATATGAACACTGAAGCTTTCTTT.

The CDR3, as DNA: TGCGCCAGCAGCCCCCCTAGCGTGGAGACCCAGTACTTC. It codes for CASSPPSVETQYF. This chain joins TRBV5-1 and TRBJ2-5; TRBD2 might be the D (6 bases). The germline gives CDR1 SGHRS, CDR2 YFSETQ. V was cut by 4 bases and J by 5 bases, with 12 bases left in between. The CDR3 loop spans 13 amino acids.

The J gene is TRBJ2-2, the V gene TRBV30, with 8 bases fitting TRBD2. CDR3 length: 15 amino acids. V was clipped by 5 bases and J by 0 bases; unmatched bases: 5. Germline V gives CDR1 GTSNPN, CDR2 SVGIG (reference sequence). DNA of the CDR3: TGTGCCTGGTCGACGGGGGGGACGAACACCGGGGAGCTGTTTTTT. It codes for CAWSTGGTNTGELFF. Filled out from reference TRBV30 and TRBJ2-2, the complete variable domain reads SQTIHQWPATLVQPVGSPLSLECTVEGTSNPNLYWYRQAAGRGLQLLFYSVGIGQISSEVPQNLSASRPQDRQFILSSKKLLLSDSGFYLCAWSTGGTNTGELFFGEGSRLTVL.

This clone was recorded a few times. The chain links TRBV5-1 to TRBJ1-4, with 7 bases fitting TRBD1. Trimming at V came to 3 bases and at J to 8 bases, leaving 7 bases not matched to a gene. This CDR3 region has 14 residues. Germline V gene sequence: CDR1 SGHRS, CDR2 YFSETQ. The CDR3 region has the DNA TGCGCCAGCAGCTCCCGGGACAGTAGAGAAAAACTGTTTTTT. Its translation: CASSSRDSREKLFF.

The genes are TRBV5-1 and TRBJ2-1; tentative D call: TRBD1 (6 bases). Germline V gene sequence: CDR1 SGHRS, CDR2 YFSETQ. The V and J ends lost 0 bases and 8 bases respectively, with 15 bases between them. The CDR3 has 15 amino acids. The CDR3 DNA reads as TGCGCCAGCAGCTTGGTGCAGGGGAATCGAGATGAGCAGTTCTTC. The encoded protein is CASSLVQGNRDEQFF. The variable domain in full, completed from reference TRBV5-1 and TRBJ2-1, reads KAGVTQTPRYLIKTRGQQVTLSCSPISGHRSVSWYQQTPGQGLQFLFEYFSETQRNKGNFPGRFSGRQFSNSRSEMNVSTLELGDSALYLCASSLVQGNRDEQFFGPGTRLTVL.

V usage is TRBV19 and J usage is TRBJ1-2; D is undetermined. V lost 6 bases to trimming and J lost 5 bases, with 22 bases between them. Germline assignment: CDR1 LNHDA and CDR2 SQIVND (reference sequence). The CDR3 covers 16 residues. Here the CDR3 reads CASSQPGSKQIYGYTF. Written as DNA, the CDR3 is TGTGCCAGTAGCCAACCCGGGAGCAAGCAGATATATGGCTACACCTTC.

The sample holds a few counts of this clone. The chain employs TRBV19 and TRBJ1-4; 7 bases fit TRBD1. Per germline, CDR1 LNHDA and CDR2 SQIVND (reference sequence). Unmatched junction bases numbered 1, after V lost 4 bases and J lost 2 bases. CDR3 size: 14 residues. CDR3 protein: CASSTTGTNEKLFF. CDR3 DNA sequence: TGTGCCAGTAGTACGACAGGGACTAATGAAAAACTGTTTTTT.

This chain links TRBV7-8 with TRBJ1-5; tentatively, D is TRBD1 (6 bases). CDR3 length equals 17 residues. With 5 bases removed from V and 3 bases from J, the gap between germline ends came to 20 bases. CDR1 and CDR2 (germline): SGHVS, FQNEAQ. The CDR3 spells CASSPAPHRANNQPQHF. The CDR3 coding sequence is TGTGCCAGCAGCCCCGCTCCCCACAGGGCCAACAATCAGCCCCAGCATTTT.

This clone came up a few times. The rearrangement links TRBV2 to TRBJ1-1; TRBD1 might be the D (6 bases). Per germline, CDR1 SNHLY and CDR2 FYNNEI. V was clipped by 4 bases and J by 4 bases, with 13 bases between them. This CDR3 has 14 residues. CDR3 loop: CASSGQDWITEAFF. The CDR3 region has the DNA TGTGCCAGCAGTGGACAGGATTGGATCACTGAAGCTTTCTTT.

The V gene is TRBV19, the J gene TRBJ1-3, with 9 bases matching TRBD1. This CDR3 is built from 16 residues. V shed 6 bases, J shed 0 bases, and the junction held 6 bases outside the gene matches. Germline assignment: CDR1 LNHDA and CDR2 SQIVND (reference sequence). This CDR3 reads CASSWTGVNSGNTIYF. The CDR3 region has the DNA TGTGCCAGTAGCTGGACAGGGGTCAACTCTGGAAACACCATATATTTT.

This clone was recorded a few times. The chain carries TRBV11-2 and TRBJ2-7, with TRBD1 matching 9 bases. V gave up 4 bases and J gave up 2 bases; unmatched junction bases: 12. CDR1 SGHAT and CDR2 FQNNGV come from the germline V gene. The CDR3 length is 17 residues. The CDR3 reads CASSSGPGQGPTYEQYF. For the CDR3, the DNA is TGTGCCAGCAGCTCCGGACCGGGACAGGGCCCTACCTACGAGCAGTACTTC.

The chain employs TRBV6-5 and TRBJ1-1; D gene ambiguous. Trimming stripped 0 bases from V and 1 base from J, with 12 bases between. CDR3 length equals 16 residues. Germline-derived CDR1 and CDR2 are MNHEY and SVGAGI. The CDR3, as DNA: TGTGCCAGCAGTTACTCGGGTTCCGGACCGAACACTGAAGCTTTCTTT. Residues: CASSYSGSGPNTEAFF.

V gene TRBV5-3 combines with J gene TRBJ1-2; D unclear. TRBV5-3 is labeled an ORF, and its function is uncertain. The CDR3 is 17 residues long. V lost 4 bases and J lost 5, with 24 bases in between. The CDR3 is CARSPGGGPYLPYGYTF. The CDR3 DNA follows: TGTGCCAGAAGCCCCGGTGGAGGGCCCTACCTTCCTTATGGCTACACCTTC.

This clone was seen a few times. V gene TRBV3-1 (or the pseudogene TRBV3-2) combines with J gene TRBJ1-2; a weak D match, TRBD1 (6 bases). Per the germline V gene, CDR1 is LGHDT and CDR2 is YNNKEL (reference sequence). CDR3 length equals 16 residues. The V end was cut by 6 bases, the J end by 5 bases, with 22 bases between. This CDR3 is CASRHSTNRGGYGYTF. The CDR3 DNA sequence: TGTGCCAGCAGACACTCTACGAATAGGGGGGGATATGGCTACACCTTC.